This TCR beta chain was documented in a study of blood T cell repertoires in COVID-19. Study-wide context: Researchers got acute and convalescent COVID-19 samples from the United States, Italy and Spain.

Here immunoSEQ multiplex PCR was the method, and the copy in TCRdb shows in-frame clones only, minus some. The table records hundreds of thousands of clones, around 84% of them present only once. The germline CDR1 and CDR2 sequences are WSHSY and SAAADI. This CDR3 has 14 amino acids. Germline trimming cut 4 bases from V and 10 bases from J; bases unmatched to any gene: 7. The chain recombines TRBV10-2 with TRBJ1-6; 7 nucleotides align to TRBD1. The sequence was obtained from a man in his 70s with acute or convalescent COVID-19. The sequenced sample was peripheral blood. DNA for the CDR3: TGCGCCAGCAGTGGACAGGGTGGGCAATCACCCCTCCACTTT. Protein product: CASSGQGGQSPLHF.